The 18 T cell receptor beta chains listed next were all sequenced from one sample in a study of T-cell memory formation after mild COVID-19. TCRdb reprocessed the 5' RACE reads with MiXCR, giving one entry per CDR3 protein. The sample includes about 45,000 distinct CDR3 sequences, under 7.5% seen only once; the top ten take roughly 1.4%. Sequencing used PBMCs or a T cell subset sorted from them (not recorded which). These receptors all come from a man in his late teens or twenties who had mild COVID-19 (a few samples of this study predate the infection). Cell type and time point are not known.

The chain links TRBV3-2 to TRBJ2-7. TRBV3-2 is reported as a pseudogene. CDR3 size: 16 residues. In DNA, the CDR3 is TGTGCCAGCAGCCAAGATTTACCGCCTGCTACCTACGAGCAGTACGTC. This translates into CASSQDLPPATYEQYV.

The V call is TRBV5-1, the J call TRBJ1-2; TRBD1 might be the D (6 bases). Trimming took 4 bases from V and 7 from J, leaving 23 bases between them. Germline CDR1 SGHRS, CDR2 YFSETQ. This CDR3 is 16 amino acids long. The CDR3 reads CASSRPGGGYNRGYTF. The DNA of the CDR3 is TGCGCCAGCAGCCGCCCCGGAGGGGGGTATAATCGTGGCTACACCTTC.

In its sample, this clonotype was seen a few times. The chain recombines TRBV7-2 with TRBJ2-2; D perhaps matches TRBD2 (7 bases). The CDR3 sequence is 17 residues long. Germline CDR1 and CDR2: SGHTA and FQGNSA. Deletions cut 5 bases from V and 5 bases from J, with 21 bases between. The chain's CDR3 is CASSPSLAGAATGELFF. CDR3 coding DNA: TGTGCCAGCAGCCCCTCCCTGGCGGGGGCCGCAACCGGGGAGCTGTTTTTT. Combining the CDR3 with reference TRBV7-2 and TRBJ2-2 gives the whole variable domain GAGVSQSPSNKVTEKGKDVELRCDPISGHTALYWYRQSLGQGLEFLIYFQGNSAPDKSGLPSDRFSAERTGGSVSTLTIQRTQQEDSAVYLCASSPSLAGAATGELFFGEGSRLTVL.

This clonotype was counted ten times or more. The chain joins TRBV4-1 to TRBJ2-3; TRBD2 aligns across 7 bases. The CDR3 consists of 14 residues. V was pared by 1 base and J by 6 bases, with 4 bases of the junction left unmatched. Germline V gene sequence: CDR1 MGHRA, CDR2 YSYEKL. The CDR3 sequence: CASSQVGAGDTQYF. CDR3 nucleotides: TGCGCCAGCAGCCAAGTCGGAGCGGGGGATACGCAGTATTTT.

This clonotype was counted many times. The chain recombines TRBV29-1 with TRBJ2-7; 8 nucleotides align to TRBD2. The junction had 4 bases not matched to a gene; V was cut back by 4 bases and J by 5 bases. Germline values: CDR1 SQVTM, CDR2 ANQGSEA. The CDR3 is 12 amino acids. The CDR3 coding sequence is TGCAGCGTTGCTCGGGAGGGAAACGAGCAGTACTTC. This translates into CSVAREGNEQYF.

The chain carries TRBV12-3 or TRBV12-4 and TRBJ1-1; D is undetermined. The CDR3 contains 13 residues. The V gene lost 2 bases and the J gene lost 4 bases, with 8 bases spanning the gap. The CDR3 reads CASSLSGVTEAFF. The CDR3, as DNA: TGTGCCAGCAGTTTATCTGGCGTCACTGAAGCTTTCTTT.

This clonotype was counted many times. The rearrangement uses TRBV10-3 and TRBJ2-3; TRBD2 might be the D (6 bases). This CDR3 is built from 15 residues. Germline V lookup: CDR1 ENHRY, CDR2 SYGVKD. Trimming stripped 6 bases from V and 5 bases from J, with 18 bases between. CDR3 in DNA: TGTGCCATCAGCCCTCCGGGAGACGAGAAAGATACGCAGTATTTT. Translated: CAISPPGDEKDTQYF.

This clonotype was counted ten times or more. The chain couples TRBV12-3 or TRBV12-4 to TRBJ2-1; D may be TRBD1 (7 bases). Trimming left V 5 bases short and J 8 bases short, with 19 bases between. The length of the CDR3 is 15 residues. The CDR3 is CASSPDRVIADEQFF. In DNA, the CDR3 is TGTGCCAGCAGTCCCGACAGGGTAATAGCGGATGAGCAGTTCTTC.

This clonotype was recorded a few times. The rearrangement uses TRBV7-2 and TRBJ2-3; D is possibly TRBD2 (5 bases). Trimming took 0 bases from V and 2 from J, leaving 6 bases between them. CDR3 length: 14 amino acids. CDR1 is SGHTA, CDR2 FQGNSA, per germline. The CDR3 is CASSLARATDTQYF. The CDR3 DNA reads as TGTGCCAGCAGCTTAGCGCGGGCCACAGATACGCAGTATTTT.

This clonotype was seen repeatedly, ten times or more. CDR3 DNA: TGCGCCAGCAATCCCACGGCTCTGAGCTCCTACAATGAGCAGTTCTTC. Protein: CASNPTALSSYNEQFF. The gene calls are TRBV5-1 and TRBJ2-1, with no clear D. Trimming removed 6 bases from V and 0 bases from J, with 16 bases in between. Germline V gene lookup returns CDR1 SGHRS and CDR2 YFSETQ. The CDR3 loop spans 16 amino acids.

The rearrangement joins TRBV30 to TRBJ2-2; TRBD1 aligns across 10 bases. Per the germline V gene, CDR1 is GTSNPN and CDR2 is SVGIG (reference sequence). This CDR3 region has 16 residues. With 2 bases clipped from V and 7 bases from J, the junction kept 10 bases outside the gene matches. The CDR3 here is CAWSPLDRGLGGELFF. Here the CDR3 DNA reads TGTGCCTGGAGTCCCCTTGACAGGGGGCTTGGCGGGGAGCTGTTTTTT.

The table lists this clonotype with a few counts. The chain has TRBV4-3 and TRBJ1-2; TRBD1 might be the D (5 bases). The V end was cut by 0 bases, the J end by 8 bases, with 10 bases between. The CDR3 covers 13 residues. The germline gives CDR1 LGHNA, CDR2 YSLEER. As DNA, the CDR3 is TGCGCCAGCAGCCAAGAGCAGGGTTTGGGCTACACCTTC. The encoded protein is CASSQEQGLGYTF.

This clonotype showed up just a few times. The chain combines TRBV5-1 with TRBJ2-3, with TRBD2 matching over 7 bases. With 4 bases clipped from V and 3 bases from J, the junction kept 8 bases outside the gene matches. CDR3 size: 15 residues. CDR1 is SGHRS and CDR2 is YFSETQ in the germline V gene. The CDR3 bases are TGCGCCAGCAGCCCCGGTCGGGGAGGGACAGATACGCAGTATTTT. It codes for CASSPGRGGTDTQYF.

Many counts were recorded for this clonotype. V gene TRBV12-3 or TRBV12-4 combines with J gene TRBJ1-5; D not resolved. V was shortened by 1 base and J by 7 bases, with 11 bases between the two germline ends. This CDR3 spans 14 amino acids. CDR3 in amino acids: CASSLGWVSQPQHF. CDR3 DNA: TGTGCCAGCAGTTTAGGGTGGGTCAGCCAGCCCCAGCATTTT.

In this sample, this clonotype turned up a few times. J is TRBJ2-1 and V is TRBV10-3, with D hard to call. The V and J ends lost 4 bases and 9 bases respectively, with 19 bases between them. Germline CDR1 is ENHRY and CDR2 is SYGVKD. This CDR3 is 15 amino acids long. The CDR3 nucleotides read TGTGCCATCAGTGGATATACTACCAAAACCGGTGAGCAGTTCTTC. This gives the protein CAISGYTTKTGEQFF.

V and J are TRBV5-5 and TRBJ2-5; D not certain. CDR1 and CDR2 from the germline V gene are SGHKS and YYEKEE (reference sequence). Trimming removed 2 bases from V and 1 base from J, with 9 bases in between. The CDR3 is 14 residues long. CDR3 sequence: CASSFRGSQETQYF. The CDR3 bases are TGTGCCAGCAGCTTTCGTGGGTCCCAAGAGACCCAGTACTTC.

The sample holds many counts of this clonotype. The junction departs from the called germline gene at one end, perhaps through a read error. The chain links TRBV4-1 to TRBJ1-1; 9 nucleotides match TRBD1. This CDR3 is built from 12 residues. Germline assignment: CDR1 MGHRA and CDR2 YSYEKL. The CDR3 sequence is CASSLQQGAEVF. As DNA, the CDR3 is TGCGCCAGCAGCCTCCAACAGGGGGCCGAGGTCTTT.

The table lists this clonotype with a few counts. V gene TRBV9 combines with J gene TRBJ2-2; TRBD1 is a possible D gene (6 bases). V was trimmed by 0 bases and J by 2 bases, leaving 11 bases between them. Looked up from germline, CDR1 is SGDLS and CDR2 is YYNGEE. There are 16 residues in the CDR3. CDR3 in amino acids: CASSVGGRGNTGELFF. Here the CDR3 DNA reads TGTGCCAGCAGCGTAGGTGGCAGGGGCAACACCGGGGAGCTGTTTTTT. Filled out from reference TRBV9 and TRBJ2-2, the complete variable domain reads DSGVTQTPKHLITATGQRVTLRCSPRSGDLSVYWYQQSLDQGLQFLIQYYNGEERAKGNILERFSAQQFPDLHSELNLSSLELGDSALYFCASSVGGRGNTGELFFGEGSRLTVL.